The TCR beta chain under discussion was sequenced for a study of blood T cell repertoires in COVID-19. Germline V lookup: CDR1 SGHDT, CDR2 YYEEEE. The ends lost 4 bases at V and 0 bases at J; junction bases unmatched: 1. This CDR3 region has 14 residues. Here immunoSEQ multiplex PCR was the method, and the copy in TCRdb shows in-frame clones only, minus some. The sample holds about 200,000 clones, around 84% seen once. The sequenced material came from peripheral blood. The sequence derives from a man aged 45-65 years with acute or convalescent COVID-19. This sequence joins TRBV5-6 and TRBJ1-3; 7 positions agree with TRBD1. CDR3 coding DNA: TGTGCCAGCAGCAGGGACAGCTCTGGAAACACCATATATTTT. This translates into CASSRDSSGNTIYF.